This TCR beta chain appears in the sequencing data of a study of T cell responses to AZD1222 COVID-19 vaccine. Study-level background: Recipients boosted at about 4 weeks or about 12 weeks are pooled. General study points: CD4 TCRs linked to vaccination spanned spike, dominating at 160-218 and 743-854. A rise in Spike-specific TCR breadth and depth followed two AZD1222 doses. The donor cohort was predominantly white British with a female majority, and clonal diversity may have been underestimated.

Here immunoSEQ multiplex PCR was the method, and the copy in TCRdb shows in-frame clones only, minus some. The data contain around 99,000 clones, around nine tenths of them seen just once; the ten biggest clones take up roughly 13%. About this clone itself: Its antigen remains unidentified.

CDR1 and CDR2 (germline): SGHAT, FQNNGV. The CDR3 spans 15 residues. Trimming pared 5 bases from V and 2 bases from J, leaving 16 bases between. The receptor was isolated from an adult in good health. This chain connects TRBV11-2 to TRBJ2-7; possibly TRBD1 or TRBD2 for D (5 bases each). Sequences were derived from peripheral blood, sampled on day 0 of AZD1222 vaccination. Written as DNA, the CDR3 is TGTGCCAGCAGCCCCCAGGGAAGCGGACCCTACGAGCAGTACTTC. Protein sequence: CASSPQGSGPYEQYF.